This is a list of T cell receptor beta chains from one sample in a study of shared clonotypes between healthy human individuals. The protocol was immunoSEQ multiplex PCR, while the TCRdb copy is restricted to in-frame clones and leaves out a portion. The repertoire includes about 2.3 million clones, under 95% of them detected once, and more than 0.35% sits in the top ten. The sample comprised naive CD4+ T cells from PBMCs. These receptors originate from a man between 18 and 35 years old in good health. Some clones in this sample may be carry-over from other donors' samples. Each CDR3 is given with its conserved first and last residue. The D gene is left open where the match is weak. Clone size is given for some rows only: seen once, a few or many times, or a class if the clone is expanded.

cdr3_nt cdr3_aa j_call v_call d_call clone_size
TGTGCCAGCCTTAGCACTGAAGCTTTCTTT CASLSTEAFF TRBJ1-1 TRBV28 . .
TGTGCCACCCAACTGACGATTCTGTTCTATGGCTACACCTTC CATQLTILFYGYTF TRBJ1-2 TRBV28 . .
TGTGCCAGCAGTTCACTCTACGAGCAGTACTTC CASSSLYEQYF TRBJ2-7 TRBV28 . once
TGTGCCAGTAGTAACCACAGGGAATCTGTGGGAGCTTTCTTT CASSNHRESVGAFF TRBJ1-1 TRBV19 . .
TGTGCCAGCAGCTTAAATGGCAGATACAATGAGCAGTTCTTC CASSLNGRYNEQFF TRBJ2-1 TRBV7-3 . once
TGCGCCAGCCACAACGGGTTTAAAACTTTCTTT CASHNGFKTFF TRBJ1-1 TRBV10-1 . .
TGCAGCGTTGGTTGGAGTGAGCAAGAGACCCAGTACTTC CSVGWSEQETQYF TRBJ2-5 TRBV29-1 . once
TGCGCCAGCAGCTTCTGGTCCTCCCCTAATGAAAAACTGTTTTTT CASSFWSSPNEKLFF TRBJ1-4 TRBV5-1 . .
TGTGCCAGCAGGGTGGGACGGTTGAACACTGAAGCTTTCTTT CASRVGRLNTEAFF TRBJ1-1 TRBV7-2 . .
TGTGCCAGCAGCTTGACCGGTAGCTCCTACGAGCAGTACTTC CASSLTGSSYEQYF TRBJ2-7 TRBV5-6 . once
TGCGCCAGCAGCCTTCTGGGAGGCCTCCCCGAGCAGTACTTC CASSLLGGLPEQYF TRBJ2-7 TRBV5-1 . .
TGTGCCGGGGGAAGGGGGGAGTACAATGAGCAGTTCTTC CAGGRGEYNEQFF TRBJ2-1 TRBV10-3 . .
TGCGCCAGCAGCCAAGCCAGGACAGGGGGCGACGAGCAGTACTTC CASSQARTGGDEQYF TRBJ2-7 TRBV4-1 TRBD1 .
TGTGCCAGCAGTGCCGGGACAGGGAACACCGGGGAGCTGTTTTTT CASSAGTGNTGELFF TRBJ2-2 TRBV2 TRBD1 .